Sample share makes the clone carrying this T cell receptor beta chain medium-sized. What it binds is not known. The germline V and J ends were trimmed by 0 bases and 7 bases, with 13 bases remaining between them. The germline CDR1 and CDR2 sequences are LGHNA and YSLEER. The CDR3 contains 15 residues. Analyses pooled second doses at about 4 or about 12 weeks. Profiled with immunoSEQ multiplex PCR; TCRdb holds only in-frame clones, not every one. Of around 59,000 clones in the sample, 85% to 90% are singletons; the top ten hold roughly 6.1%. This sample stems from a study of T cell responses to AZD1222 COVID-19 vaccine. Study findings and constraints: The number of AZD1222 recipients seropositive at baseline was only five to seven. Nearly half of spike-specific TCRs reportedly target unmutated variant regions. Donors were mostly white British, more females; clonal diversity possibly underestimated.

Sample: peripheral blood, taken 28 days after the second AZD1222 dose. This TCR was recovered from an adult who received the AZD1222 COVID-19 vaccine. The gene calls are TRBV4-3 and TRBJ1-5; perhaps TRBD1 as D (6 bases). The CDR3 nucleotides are TGCGCCAGCAGCCAAGAATGGGGGGCAGGGCAGCCCCAGCATTTT. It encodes CASSQEWGAGQPQHF.